This T cell receptor (beta chain) originates from a study of blood T cell repertoires in COVID-19. Turning to the study itself: Some COVID-19 samples were acute and others convalescent; all came from the United States, Italy and Spain. PBMCs, B-cell-depleted T cells, or T cells provided the cDNA or gDNA that made up the material.

This CDR3 has 18 residues. Germline V CDR1 and CDR2: SGHTA, FQGNSA. Deletions cut 2 bases from V and 7 bases from J, with 21 bases between. Per the original methods: Reference gene primers were amplified, and this amplification served to estimate nucleated cell counts. Produced via immunoSEQ multiplex PCR; TCRdb's table is partial and in-frame only. Clone size and the V and J calls come from that table; the DNA yielded D and trimming. The sample holds 150,000 to 200,000 clones, roughly nine tenths seen once. The specimen was peripheral blood. V and J are TRBV7-2 and TRBJ1-6; a weak D match, TRBD1 (6 bases). The receptor's source is a man between 60 and 75 years old with active or convalescent COVID-19. In DNA, the CDR3 is TGTGCCAGCAGCTTAAAGGGGGTAGGGATCGTAGACAATTCACCCCTCCACTTT. Translated: CASSLKGVGIVDNSPLHF.